Sequencing of this TCR beta chain was carried out in a study of blood T cell repertoires in COVID-19. Germline CDR1 SGDLS, CDR2 YYNGEE. The CDR3 contains 14 residues. Deletions cut 3 bases from V and 0 bases from J, with 7 bases between. Data came from immunoSEQ multiplex PCR; TCRdb stores just in-frame clones and leaves some out. The sample lists 400,000 to 450,000 clones; around 90% were seen once. The rearrangement links TRBV9 to TRBJ1-3; weak D call: TRBD1 (5 bases). Sequenced input: peripheral blood. The sequence was obtained from a man younger than 35 with COVID-19, enrolled during active disease. CDR3 protein: CASSATVSGNTIYF. DNA of the CDR3: TGTGCCAGCAGCGCGACAGTCTCTGGAAACACCATATATTTT.